The sequence of this TCR beta chain was determined in a study of blood T cell repertoires in COVID-19. Turning to the study itself: The United States, Italy and Spain provided the acute and convalescent COVID-19 samples. PBMCs, B-cell-depleted T cells, or T cells were the source of the cDNA or gDNA that made up the material.

This CDR3 comprises 14 residues. With 5 bases clipped from V and 5 bases from J, the junction kept 8 bases outside the gene matches. Germline CDR1 is MNHEY and CDR2 is SMNVEV (reference sequence). Authors' methods: How many nucleated cells were present was estimated from reference gene primer amplification. Assay used: immunoSEQ multiplex PCR; TCRdb lists only in-frame clones, some missing. D and trimming come from the DNA, and the V and J calls and clone size come from that table. The sample includes around 180,000 clones, around 85% seen only once; the top ten take 10% to 11%. The material sequenced was peripheral blood. The chain carries TRBV27 and TRBJ2-5; 7 bases are shared with TRBD1. This sequence was found in a human donor with active or convalescent COVID-19. The donor label of this sample is uncertain. Here the CDR3 DNA reads TGTGCCAGCAGTATGGCAGGGGGATGGGAGACCCAGTACTTC. It encodes CASSMAGGWETQYF.